This TCR beta chain comes out of a study of blood T cell repertoires in COVID-19. Study overall: The samples span acute and convalescent COVID-19 from the United States, Italy and Spain. From T cells, B-cell-depleted T cells, or PBMCs came the material, which was cDNA or gDNA.

The germline V gene encodes CDR1 SGHKS and CDR2 YYEKEE (reference sequence). With 4 bases removed from V and 4 bases from J, the gap between germline ends came to 8 bases. The CDR3 length is 12 residues. Under the authors' procedure: Estimated nucleated cell counts came from reference gene primer amplification. Data came from immunoSEQ multiplex PCR; TCRdb stores just in-frame clones and leaves some out. The DNA was the basis for D and trimming; V, J and clone size are from that table. The sample consists of about 250,000 clones, roughly 86% of them appearing once. The receptor comes from a woman aged 25 to 39 with acute or convalescent COVID-19. V and J are TRBV5-5 and TRBJ1-2; D may be TRBD1 (5 bases). Sequenced sample: peripheral blood. The CDR3 reads CASSQDSYGYTF. Written as DNA, the CDR3 is TGTGCCAGCAGCCAAGACAGCTATGGCTACACCTTC. Drawing the rest from reference TRBV5-5 and TRBJ1-2, the complete variable domain is DAGVTQSPTHLIKTRGQQVTLRCSPISGHKSVSWYQQVLGQGPQFIFQYYEKEERGRGNFPDRFSARQFPNYSSELNVNALLLGDSALYLCASSQDSYGYTFGSGTRLTVV.